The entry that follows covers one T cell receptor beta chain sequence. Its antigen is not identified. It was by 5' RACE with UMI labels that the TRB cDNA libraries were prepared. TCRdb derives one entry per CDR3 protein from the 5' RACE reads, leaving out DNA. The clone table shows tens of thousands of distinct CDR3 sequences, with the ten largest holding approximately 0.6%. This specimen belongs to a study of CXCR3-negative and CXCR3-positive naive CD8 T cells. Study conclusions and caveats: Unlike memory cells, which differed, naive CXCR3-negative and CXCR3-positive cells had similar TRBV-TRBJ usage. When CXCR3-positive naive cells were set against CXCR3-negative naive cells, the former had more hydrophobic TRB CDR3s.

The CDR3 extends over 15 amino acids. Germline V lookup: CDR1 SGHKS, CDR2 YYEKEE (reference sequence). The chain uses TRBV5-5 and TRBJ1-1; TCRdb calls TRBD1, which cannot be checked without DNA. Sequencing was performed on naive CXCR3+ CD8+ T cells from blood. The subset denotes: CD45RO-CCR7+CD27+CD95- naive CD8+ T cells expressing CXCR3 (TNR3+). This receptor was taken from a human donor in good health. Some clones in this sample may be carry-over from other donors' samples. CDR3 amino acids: CASSLENEGDTEAFF.